This T cell receptor (beta chain) is drawn from a study of early T cells in non-severe SARS-CoV-2 infection. Study context: Alpha and beta chains were unpaired, from unsorted whole-blood bulk RNA.

For this clonotype: Its antigen remains unidentified.

The V gene end was trimmed by 5 bases and the J gene end by 2 bases; junction bases not matched to a gene: 6. Germline V lookup: CDR1 SGHTA, CDR2 FQGNSA. The CDR3 consists of 14 residues. Separate cDNA molecules each had unique molecular identifiers attached to them. TCRdb redid the calling of the 5' RACE reads with MiXCR, one entry per CDR3 protein. The repertoire has over 45,000 distinct CDR3 sequences, under 8.5% of them found once; the top ten carry about 5.9%. General study findings and limits: The matching step, a VDJdb search, favored anti-spike CD8 responses and missed private and CD4 specificities.

The sequences come from whole blood, collected at baseline. The TCR sequence derives from an adult who was a healthcare worker with PCR-confirmed SARS-CoV-2 infection or an uninfected control (not recorded which). The chain is built from TRBV7-2 and TRBJ2-7; 7 nucleotides line up with TRBD1. The CDR3 DNA reads as TGTGCCAGCAGCGCTTGGGACAGCACCTACGAGCAGTACTTC. Its translation: CASSAWDSTYEQYF.